These T cell receptor beta chains were read from a single sample in a study of T-cell reconstitution after alpha-beta-depleted transplantation in children. TCRdb recomputed calls from the PCR reads with MiXCR, one row per CDR3 protein. The sample includes 400,000 to 500,000 distinct CDR3 sequences, approximately 11% of them seen just once. The specimen comprised PBMCs from the stem cell graft donor, sampled from the stem cell graft. These receptors came from a human donor who donated a stem cell graft to a child with acute myeloid leukemia. The CDR3 runs from the conserved cysteine through the conserved F or W. The D gene is left open where the match is weak. Only some rows state a clone size, as once, few, many or a class for expanded clones.

D	V	J	size	DNA	CDR3
NA	TRBV5-1	TRBJ1-2	NA	TGCGCCAGCAGCCCAAACGCGGGGGGCCATGGCTACACCTTC	CASSPNAGGHGYTF
NA	TRBV7-2	TRBJ1-2	NA	TGTGCCAGCAGCTTAATTGATGGCTACACCTTC	CASSLIDGYTF
TRBD2	TRBV20-1	TRBJ2-1	many	TGCAGTGCTAGACCGGGGCGGCGGGAGAATGAGCAGTTCTTC	CSARPGRRENEQFF
NA	TRBV14	TRBJ2-7	few	TGTGCCAGCAGTGACGGGGCAGGAACCTACGAGCAGTACTTC	CASSDGAGTYEQYF
NA	TRBV5-4	TRBJ1-1	once	TGTGCCAGCAGCTTGGATGGGGTTGGCGCTTTCTTT	CASSLDGVGAFF
NA	TRBV15	TRBJ2-5	many	TGTGCCACCAGTCCTCGTGCTTGGGACACAGGAGGGGAGACCCAGTACTTC	CATSPRAWDTGGETQYF
NA	TRBV11-1	TRBJ1-5	few	TGTGCCAGCAGCCGCGACCGTGTAGGGCCCCAGCATTTT	CASSRDRVGPQHF
NA	TRBV7-9	TRBJ1-3	few	TGTGCCAGCAGCTTAGACAGAGCCCTCTCTGGAAACACCATATATTTT	CASSLDRALSGNTIYF
TRBD2	TRBV29-1	TRBJ2-7	NA	TGCAGCGTTGAAGACGGCGGGGGCTACGAGCAGTACTTC	CSVEDGGGYEQYF
NA	TRBV7-2	TRBJ1-5	few	TGTGCCAGCAGCTTAGGGGGCCCCGGGCCCCAGCATTTT	CASSLGGPGPQHF
TRBD2	TRBV20-1	TRBJ2-1	few	TGCAGTGCTAGCGCCGATGGGACTAGCGGGAACAATGAGCAGTTCTTC	CSASADGTSGNNEQFF
NA	TRBV11-1	TRBJ1-1	many	TGTGCCAGCAGAAAAAGCACAGGGACCGCTTTCTTT	CASRKSTGTAFF